The 23 T cell receptor beta chains presented below share a single source sample, sequenced in a study of blood T cell repertoires in COVID-19. Sequencing was performed with immunoSEQ multiplex PCR; in TCRdb, only in-frame clones are kept and a portion is missing. The data contain under 250,000 clones, roughly 89% of them singletons. The material sequenced was peripheral blood. Source of these receptors: a man in his 60s who had recovered from COVID-19.

This rearrangement joins TRBV6-6 to TRBJ2-7; 8 positions agree with TRBD1. Germline trimming cut 4 bases from V and 0 bases from J; bases unmatched to any gene: 5. This CDR3 spans 15 amino acids. Germline loops: CDR1 MNHNY, CDR2 SVGAGI (reference sequence). The CDR3 DNA reads as TGTGCCAGCAGTTCTCCCGGACAGGGCTCCTACGAGCAGTACTTC. It specifies CASSSPGQGSYEQYF.

The chain employs TRBV9 and TRBJ2-7; possible D gene TRBD1, 6 bases. Trimming stripped 0 bases from V and 6 bases from J, with 16 bases between. The CDR3 contains 15 residues. Germline CDR1 is SGDLS and CDR2 is YYNGEE. CDR3 region: CASSVGWGLSLEQYF. CDR3 nucleotide sequence: TGTGCCAGCAGCGTAGGGTGGGGGCTTAGTCTCGAGCAGTACTTC.

The gene calls are TRBV19 and TRBJ1-3, with D possibly TRBD1 on 5 matching bases. From germline, CDR1 is LNHDA and CDR2 SQIVND (reference sequence). Trimming took 6 bases from V and 0 from J, leaving 21 bases between them. This CDR3 has 18 amino acids. CDR3 region: CASSPWGGTAYSGNTIYF. DNA for the CDR3: TGTGCCAGTAGCCCCTGGGGGGGAACAGCTTACTCTGGAAACACCATATATTTT.

This clone was counted a single time. V and J are TRBV19 and TRBJ2-7, with TRBD2 identical over 10 bases. The CDR3 has 14 amino acids. V gave up 6 bases and J gave up 6 bases; unmatched junction bases: 8. Germline V gene sequence: CDR1 LNHDA, CDR2 SQIVND (reference sequence). The CDR3 spells CASRTTSGIGEQYF. The DNA for the CDR3 is TGTGCCAGTAGAACTACTAGCGGGATTGGCGAGCAGTACTTC.

This rearrangement joins TRBV18 to TRBJ2-3; perhaps TRBD1 as D (6 bases). The V and J ends lost 11 bases and 0 bases respectively, with 12 bases between them. Germline CDR1 and CDR2: KGHSH and LQKENI. The CDR3 covers 13 residues. CDR3 protein: CAGQSSSTDTQYF. The CDR3 coding sequence is TGTGCCGGACAGTCGAGCAGCACAGATACGCAGTATTTT. Looking up the rest from reference TRBV18 and TRBJ2-3 gives the full variable domain: NAGVMQNPRHLVRRRGQEARLRCSPMKGHSHVYWYRQLPEEGLKFMVYLQKENIIDESGMPKERFSAEFPKEGPSILRIQQVVRGDSAAYFCAGQSSSTDTQYFGPGTRLTVL.

The V call is TRBV6-1, the J call TRBJ1-3, with 7 bases aligning to TRBD1. The germline V gene has CDR1 MNHNS and CDR2 SASEGT. CDR3 length: 17 residues. V dropped 2 bases and J dropped 2; count of bases not matched to a gene: 9. CDR3 sequence (DNA): TGTGCCAGCAGTGAAATTGCGGGCAGGGGGACTGGAAACACCATATATTTT. Its protein product is CASSEIAGRGTGNTIYF.

This chain connects TRBV3-1 (or the pseudogene TRBV3-2) to TRBJ2-1; 11 bases align to TRBD2. V lost 3 bases and J lost 12; bases outside the gene matches: 13. The CDR3 has 16 residues. Germline CDR1 is LGHDT and CDR2 is YNNKEL (reference sequence). CDR3 in amino acids: CASSHLTSGGAARQFF. In DNA, the CDR3 is TGTGCCAGCAGCCACCTCACTAGCGGGGGCGCCGCCCGGCAGTTCTTC.

J is TRBJ2-7 and V is TRBV4-1; 7 bases fit TRBD1. CDR3 size: 14 residues. Germline trimming cut 1 base from V and 2 bases from J; bases unmatched to any gene: 2. From germline, CDR1 is MGHRA and CDR2 YSYEKL. CDR3 in amino acids: CASSQGGQAYEQYF. The CDR3 DNA reads as TGCGCCAGCAGCCAAGGAGGACAGGCCTACGAGCAGTACTTC.

J is TRBJ1-5 and V is TRBV28, with TRBD1 matching 7 bases. The CDR3 consists of 13 residues. Germline CDR1 and CDR2: MDHEN and SYDVKM. With V trimmed by 6 bases and J by 9 bases, 8 bases remained unmatched. The CDR3 protein is CASSYERGLPQHF. In DNA form, the CDR3 reads TGTGCCAGCAGCTACGAGAGGGGGCTGCCCCAGCATTTT.

The CDR3 here is CASGGMTYEQYF. In nucleotides, the CDR3 is TGTGCCAGCGGAGGAATGACCTACGAGCAGTACTTC. J is TRBJ2-7 and V is TRBV5-5; tentatively, D is TRBD2 (5 bases). Germline V lookup: CDR1 SGHKS, CDR2 YYEKEE (reference sequence). V lost 7 bases, J lost 2 bases, and 10 bases lay in between. CDR3 size: 12 residues.

CDR3 loop: CASSRTRGDGYTF. In DNA form, the CDR3 reads TGTGCCAGCTCTCGGACCAGGGGAGATGGCTACACCTTC. The J gene is TRBJ1-2, the V gene TRBV2; maybe TRBD1 (6 bases). The CDR3 totals 13 residues. Trimming cost V 8 bases and J 6 bases, with 16 bases left between them. The V gene's germline CDR1 is SNHLY and CDR2 FYNNEI.

The V and J genes are TRBV24-1 and TRBJ2-3; 9 bases match TRBD1. Trimming cost V 4 bases and J 4 bases; bases outside gene matches: 8. Germline V lookup: CDR1 KGHDR, CDR2 SFDVKD. This CDR3 contains 16 residues. The CDR3, as DNA: TGTGCCACCAGTGACCTTGGGACAGGGCAGGCAGATACGCAGTATTTT. As protein: CATSDLGTGQADTQYF.

This clone was seen more than once but under ten times. The V and J genes are TRBV28 and TRBJ1-1; 8 nucleotides match TRBD1. CDR3 length equals 16 residues. J was trimmed by 1 base and V by 2 bases; bases with no gene match: 6. Germline V lookup: CDR1 MDHEN, CDR2 SYDVKM. This chain's CDR3 is CASSLLPGQGNTEAFF. CDR3 coding DNA: TGTGCCAGCAGTTTACTCCCCGGACAGGGGAACACTGAAGCTTTCTTT.

Note on this clone: At one of its ends the junction is not consistent with the germline gene, which may arise from a read error. The V gene is TRBV28, the J gene TRBJ1-1, with a possible D match to TRBD1 (5 bases). In germline, CDR1 is MDHEN, CDR2 SYDVKM. The CDR3 consists of 11 residues. The DNA of the CDR3 is TGTGCCAGCAGTTTACAGGGACTCAGAAAGTTT. It codes for CASSLQGLRKF.

The chain is built from TRBV14 and TRBJ2-5, with D unresolved. V was cut by 4 bases and J by 5 bases, with 5 bases left in between. This CDR3 contains 11 residues. Germline-derived CDR1 and CDR2 are SGHDN and FVKESK. The CDR3, as DNA: TGTGCCAGCAGCCGTCGGGAGACCCAGTACTTC. Protein sequence: CASSRRETQYF. The full variable domain, its missing parts supplied by reference TRBV14 and TRBJ2-5, is EAGVTQFPSHSVIEKGQTVTLRCDPISGHDNLYWYRRVMGKEIKFLLHFVKESKQDESGMPNNRFLAERTGGTYSTLKVQPAELEDSGVYFCASSRRETQYFGPGTRLLVL.

This chain joins TRBV6-5 and TRBJ1-1; 7 nucleotides match TRBD1. Per the germline V gene, CDR1 is MNHEY and CDR2 is SVGAGI. The CDR3 is 14 amino acids. Germline trimming cut 2 bases from V and 2 bases from J; bases unmatched to any gene: 2. The DNA for the CDR3 is TGTGCCAGCAGTTACGGACAGGCTAACACTGAAGCTTTCTTT. It translates to CASSYGQANTEAFF.

The chain uses TRBV12-3 or TRBV12-4 and TRBJ1-3, with no clear D. The CDR3 totals 13 residues. V shed 5 bases and J shed 0 bases, with 5 bases lying between them. DNA for the CDR3: TGTGCCAGCAGTCCGAGCTCTGGAAACACCATATATTTT. Amino acids: CASSPSSGNTIYF.

CDR3 residues: CASSYLYSNQPQHF. CDR3 DNA: TGTGCCAGCAGTTACTTGTATAGCAATCAGCCCCAGCATTTT. V usage is TRBV6-2 or TRBV6-3 and J usage is TRBJ1-5, with D unclear. The CDR3 consists of 14 residues. Trimming took off 1 base at V and 0 bases at J, with 4 bases between the two ends. Germline V gene lookup returns CDR1 MNHEY and CDR2 SVGEGT.

The DNA for the CDR3 is TGTGCCAGCAGCTTAGCACCCGGGGTGAAGAACACCATATATTTT. Protein sequence: CASSLAPGVKNTIYF. The rearrangement joins TRBV7-2 to TRBJ1-3; D is ambiguous. V shed 0 bases and J shed 7 bases, with 13 bases lying between them. CDR3 size: 15 residues. CDR1 is SGHTA, CDR2 FQGNSA, per germline.

The chain recombines TRBV6-1 with TRBJ1-6, with a weak D call TRBD1 (5 bases). Germline V gene lookup returns CDR1 MNHNS and CDR2 SASEGT. Trimming left V 3 bases short and J 10 bases short, with 10 bases between. This CDR3 is built from 13 residues. The CDR3 is CASSEGLDSPLHF. The CDR3 region has the DNA TGTGCCAGCAGTGAGGGACTCGACTCACCCCTCCACTTT.

The genes are TRBV5-1 and TRBJ2-1; a weak D match, TRBD2 (6 bases). CDR3 length: 15 amino acids. Trimming took 0 bases from V and 4 from J, leaving 11 bases between them. Germline-derived CDR1 and CDR2 are SGHRS and YFSETQ. The DNA of the CDR3 is TGCGCCAGCAGCTTGGGCGGGGCCACATACAATGAGCAGTTCTTC. Protein sequence: CASSLGGATYNEQFF.

J is TRBJ2-5 and V is TRBV15; 7 nucleotides agree with TRBD2. V was pared by 0 bases and J by 4 bases, with 5 bases of the junction left unmatched. CDR3 length equals 15 residues. Germline assignment: CDR1 LNHNV and CDR2 YYDKDF (reference sequence). The CDR3, as DNA: TGTGCCACCAGCAGAGATAAGGGAGGGATAGAGACCCAGTACTTC. This sequence encodes CATSRDKGGIETQYF. The full variable domain, rest sourced from reference TRBV15 and TRBJ2-5, is DAMVIQNPRYQVTQFGKPVTLSCSQTLNHNVMYWYQQKSSQAPKLLFHYYDKDFNNEADTPDNFQSRRPNTSFCFLDIRSPGLGDTAMYLCATSRDKGGIETQYFGPGTRLLVL.

The chain is built from TRBV9 and TRBJ2-6; 8 positions agree with TRBD1. With 0 bases clipped from V and 4 bases from J, the junction kept 9 bases outside the gene matches. Germline V gives CDR1 SGDLS, CDR2 YYNGEE. The CDR3 consists of 18 residues. The CDR3 sequence is CASSVERRDRSGANVLTF. DNA of the CDR3: TGTGCCAGCAGCGTAGAGAGACGGGACAGGTCCGGGGCCAACGTCCTGACTTTC.